Following are 7 T cell receptor beta chains from one sample sequenced in a study of CD8 T cells in ankylosing spondylitis. In TCRdb, the 5' RACE reads were re-called with MiXCR into one record per CDR3 protein. The sample yields approximately 340,000 distinct CDR3 sequences, about 15% seen once. The sequencing input was blood, either unsorted or a sorted T cell fraction (not recorded which). Every receptor here comes from a male donor with ankylosing spondylitis or in good health (not recorded which).

In its sample, this clonotype was seen a few times. The J gene is TRBJ1-2, the V gene TRBV12-3 or TRBV12-4; D is unclear. Deletions cut 3 bases from V and 2 bases from J, with 10 bases between. This CDR3 has 14 residues. In nucleotides, the CDR3 is TGTGCCAGCAGTTTGATCTCTCGGAACTATGGCTACACCTTC. Its protein is CASSLISRNYGYTF.

This chain uses TRBV5-1 with TRBJ2-7; 8 bases align to TRBD1. Germline CDR1 is SGHRS and CDR2 is YFSETQ. This CDR3 is built from 17 residues. V was pared by 0 bases and J by 2 bases, with 10 bases of the junction left unmatched. The CDR3 here is CASSLAGSGGRPYEQYF. In nucleotides, the CDR3 is TGCGCCAGCAGCTTGGCCGGGTCAGGGGGCCGACCCTACGAGCAGTACTTC.

This clonotype showed up many times. V is TRBV5-1 and J is TRBJ1-3; 9 positions agree with TRBD1. V was clipped by 0 bases and J by 0 bases; unmatched bases: 1. The CDR3 sequence is 16 residues long. The germline gives CDR1 SGHRS, CDR2 YFSETQ. The DNA of the CDR3 is TGCGCCAGCAGCTTGGGGGACAGGGTCTCTGGAAACACCATATATTTT. The encoded protein is CASSLGDRVSGNTIYF. Full variable domain (rest looked up from reference TRBV5-1 and TRBJ1-3): KAGVTQTPRYLIKTRGQQVTLSCSPISGHRSVSWYQQTPGQGLQFLFEYFSETQRNKGNFPGRFSGRQFSNSRSEMNVSTLELGDSALYLCASSLGDRVSGNTIYFGEGSWLTVV.

This clonotype has at least ten counts. The genes are TRBV12-3 or TRBV12-4 and TRBJ2-3; 12 bases are shared with TRBD2. CDR3 length equals 16 residues. Trimming removed 10 bases from V and 0 bases from J; junction bases left unmatched: 8. CDR3 DNA sequence: TGTGCCACCACTAGCGGGGGGATCGTTAGCACAGATACGCAGTATTTT. Translation gives CATTSGGIVSTDTQYF.

This rearrangement joins TRBV7-8 to TRBJ2-1; weak D call: TRBD2 (6 bases). Germline CDR1 reads SGHVS; CDR2 reads FQNEAQ. The CDR3 consists of 13 residues. The V gene lost 5 bases and the J gene lost 5 bases, with 10 bases spanning the gap. The CDR3 DNA sequence: TGTGCCAGCAGCGGGAGGAAAAACAATGAGCAGTTCTTC. Translating it yields CASSGRKNNEQFF.

In this sample, this clonotype turned up many times. The V and J genes are TRBV5-1 and TRBJ2-1, with 10 nucleotides matching TRBD2. Trimming at V came to 2 bases and at J to 2 bases, leaving 1 base not matched to a gene. This CDR3 is built from 15 residues. Germline V lookup: CDR1 SGHRS, CDR2 YFSETQ. The CDR3 nucleotides read TGCGCCAGCAGCTTTACTAGCGGGGCCTACAATGAGCAGTTCTTC. It encodes CASSFTSGAYNEQFF. The full variable domain, rest sourced from reference TRBV5-1 and TRBJ2-1, is KAGVTQTPRYLIKTRGQQVTLSCSPISGHRSVSWYQQTPGQGLQFLFEYFSETQRNKGNFPGRFSGRQFSNSRSEMNVSTLELGDSALYLCASSFTSGAYNEQFFGPGTRLTVL.

This clonotype was seen at least ten times. The chain has TRBV12-3 or TRBV12-4 and TRBJ1-2; D remains ambiguous. The CDR3 is 8 amino acids. V lost 8 bases to trimming and J lost 12 bases, with 7 bases between them. CDR3 in DNA: TGTGCCAGCTCCCCCCACACCTTC. Translated, it gives CASSPHTF.